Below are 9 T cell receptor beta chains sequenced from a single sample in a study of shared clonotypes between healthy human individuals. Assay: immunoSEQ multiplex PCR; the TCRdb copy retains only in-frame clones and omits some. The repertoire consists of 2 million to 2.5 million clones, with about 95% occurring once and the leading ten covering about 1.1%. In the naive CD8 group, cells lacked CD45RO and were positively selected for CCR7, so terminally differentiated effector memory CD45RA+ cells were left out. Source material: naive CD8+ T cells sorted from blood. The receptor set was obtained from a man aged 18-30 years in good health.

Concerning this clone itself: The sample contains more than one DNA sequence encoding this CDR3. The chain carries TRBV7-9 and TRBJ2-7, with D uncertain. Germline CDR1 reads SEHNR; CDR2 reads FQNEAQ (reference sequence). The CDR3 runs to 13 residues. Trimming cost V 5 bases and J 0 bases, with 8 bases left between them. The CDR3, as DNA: TGTGCCAGCAGCCTGCCAGGCTCCTACGAGCAGTACTTC. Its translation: CASSLPGSYEQYF.

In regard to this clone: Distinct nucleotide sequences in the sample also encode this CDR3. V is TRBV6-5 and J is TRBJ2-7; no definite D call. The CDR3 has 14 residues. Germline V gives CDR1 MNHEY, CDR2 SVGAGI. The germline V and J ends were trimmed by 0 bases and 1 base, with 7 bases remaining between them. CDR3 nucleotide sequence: TGTGCCAGCAGTTACTCAGAAAGGTCCTACGAGCAGTACTTC. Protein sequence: CASSYSERSYEQYF.

CDR3 DNA: TGCGCCAGCAGCCAAGAAAAGACGCCCGGGACTAGCGGGATTTACGAGCAGTACTTC. It specifies CASSQEKTPGTSGIYEQYF. The chain recombines TRBV4-1 with TRBJ2-7; 13 bases line up with TRBD2. CDR1 is MGHRA and CDR2 is YSYEKL in the germline V gene. J lost 4 bases, V lost 0 bases, and 12 bases had no gene match. There are 19 residues in the CDR3.

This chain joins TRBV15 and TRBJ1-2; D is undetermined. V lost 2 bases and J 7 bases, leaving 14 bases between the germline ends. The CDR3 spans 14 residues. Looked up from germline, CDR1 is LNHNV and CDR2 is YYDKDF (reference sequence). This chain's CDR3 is CATSRTQSGFGYTF. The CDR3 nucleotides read TGTGCCACCAGCAGAACCCAAAGTGGGTTTGGCTACACCTTC.

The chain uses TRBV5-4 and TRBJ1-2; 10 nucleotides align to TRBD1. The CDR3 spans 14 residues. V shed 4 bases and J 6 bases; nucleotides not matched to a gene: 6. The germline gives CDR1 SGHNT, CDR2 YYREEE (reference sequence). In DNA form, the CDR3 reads TGTGCCAGCAGCAGCGACAGGGGGCTGGATGGCTACACCTTC. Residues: CASSSDRGLDGYTF.

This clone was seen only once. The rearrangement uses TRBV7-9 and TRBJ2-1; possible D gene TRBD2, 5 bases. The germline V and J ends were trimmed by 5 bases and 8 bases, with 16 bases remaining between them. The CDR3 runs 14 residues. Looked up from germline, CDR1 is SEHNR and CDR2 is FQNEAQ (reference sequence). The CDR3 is CASSTKEGGDEQFF. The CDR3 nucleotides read TGTGCCAGCAGCACCAAGGAAGGAGGAGATGAGCAGTTCTTC.

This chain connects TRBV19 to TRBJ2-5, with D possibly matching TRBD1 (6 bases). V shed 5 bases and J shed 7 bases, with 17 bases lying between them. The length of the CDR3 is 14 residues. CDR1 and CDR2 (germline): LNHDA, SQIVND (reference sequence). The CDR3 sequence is CASSPDSQQPTQYF. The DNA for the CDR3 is TGTGCCAGTAGTCCGGACAGTCAACAACCGACCCAGTACTTC.

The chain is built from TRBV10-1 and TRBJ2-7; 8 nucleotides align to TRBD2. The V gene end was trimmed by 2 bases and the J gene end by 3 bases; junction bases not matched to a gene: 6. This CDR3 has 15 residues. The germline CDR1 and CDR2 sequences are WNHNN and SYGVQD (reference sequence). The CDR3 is CASSEGSGGDYEQYF. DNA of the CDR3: TGCGCCAGCAGTGAGGGTTCGGGAGGGGACTACGAGCAGTACTTC.

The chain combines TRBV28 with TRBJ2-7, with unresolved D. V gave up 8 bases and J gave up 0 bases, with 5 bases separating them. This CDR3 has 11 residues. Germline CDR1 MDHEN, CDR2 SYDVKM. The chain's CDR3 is CASARSYEQYF. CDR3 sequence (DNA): TGTGCCAGCGCACGCTCCTACGAGCAGTACTTC.